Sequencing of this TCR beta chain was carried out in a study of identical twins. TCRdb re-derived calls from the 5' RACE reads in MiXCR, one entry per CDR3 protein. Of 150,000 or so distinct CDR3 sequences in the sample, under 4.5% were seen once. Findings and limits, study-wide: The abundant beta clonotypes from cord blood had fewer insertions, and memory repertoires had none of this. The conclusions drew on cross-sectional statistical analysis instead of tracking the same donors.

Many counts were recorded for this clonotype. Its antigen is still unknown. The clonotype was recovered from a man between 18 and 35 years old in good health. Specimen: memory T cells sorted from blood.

The CDR3 DNA reads as TGCAGTGCTAGAGTTACTAGCGGGATGAGGGATGAGCAGTTCTTC. Amino acids: CSARVTSGMRDEQFF. The chain is built from TRBV20-1 and TRBJ2-1; TRBD2 matches at 10 bases. The germline V gene has CDR1 DFQATT and CDR2 SNEGSKA (reference sequence). V shed 1 base and J 8 bases; nucleotides not matched to a gene: 8. The CDR3 runs to 15 residues.